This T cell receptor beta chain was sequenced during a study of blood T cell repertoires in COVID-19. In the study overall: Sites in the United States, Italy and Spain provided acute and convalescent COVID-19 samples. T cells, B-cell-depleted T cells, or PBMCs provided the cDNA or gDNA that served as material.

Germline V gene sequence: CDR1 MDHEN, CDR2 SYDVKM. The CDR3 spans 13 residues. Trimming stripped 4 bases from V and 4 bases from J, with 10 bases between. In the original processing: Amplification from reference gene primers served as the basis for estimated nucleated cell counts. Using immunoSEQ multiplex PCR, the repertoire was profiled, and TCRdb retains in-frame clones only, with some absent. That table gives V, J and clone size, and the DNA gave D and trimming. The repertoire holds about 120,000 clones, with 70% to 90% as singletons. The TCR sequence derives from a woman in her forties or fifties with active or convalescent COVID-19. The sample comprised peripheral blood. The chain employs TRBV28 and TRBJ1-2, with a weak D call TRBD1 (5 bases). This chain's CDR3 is CASSSTDLYGYTF. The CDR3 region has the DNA TGTGCCAGCAGTTCGACAGATCTCTATGGCTACACCTTC.